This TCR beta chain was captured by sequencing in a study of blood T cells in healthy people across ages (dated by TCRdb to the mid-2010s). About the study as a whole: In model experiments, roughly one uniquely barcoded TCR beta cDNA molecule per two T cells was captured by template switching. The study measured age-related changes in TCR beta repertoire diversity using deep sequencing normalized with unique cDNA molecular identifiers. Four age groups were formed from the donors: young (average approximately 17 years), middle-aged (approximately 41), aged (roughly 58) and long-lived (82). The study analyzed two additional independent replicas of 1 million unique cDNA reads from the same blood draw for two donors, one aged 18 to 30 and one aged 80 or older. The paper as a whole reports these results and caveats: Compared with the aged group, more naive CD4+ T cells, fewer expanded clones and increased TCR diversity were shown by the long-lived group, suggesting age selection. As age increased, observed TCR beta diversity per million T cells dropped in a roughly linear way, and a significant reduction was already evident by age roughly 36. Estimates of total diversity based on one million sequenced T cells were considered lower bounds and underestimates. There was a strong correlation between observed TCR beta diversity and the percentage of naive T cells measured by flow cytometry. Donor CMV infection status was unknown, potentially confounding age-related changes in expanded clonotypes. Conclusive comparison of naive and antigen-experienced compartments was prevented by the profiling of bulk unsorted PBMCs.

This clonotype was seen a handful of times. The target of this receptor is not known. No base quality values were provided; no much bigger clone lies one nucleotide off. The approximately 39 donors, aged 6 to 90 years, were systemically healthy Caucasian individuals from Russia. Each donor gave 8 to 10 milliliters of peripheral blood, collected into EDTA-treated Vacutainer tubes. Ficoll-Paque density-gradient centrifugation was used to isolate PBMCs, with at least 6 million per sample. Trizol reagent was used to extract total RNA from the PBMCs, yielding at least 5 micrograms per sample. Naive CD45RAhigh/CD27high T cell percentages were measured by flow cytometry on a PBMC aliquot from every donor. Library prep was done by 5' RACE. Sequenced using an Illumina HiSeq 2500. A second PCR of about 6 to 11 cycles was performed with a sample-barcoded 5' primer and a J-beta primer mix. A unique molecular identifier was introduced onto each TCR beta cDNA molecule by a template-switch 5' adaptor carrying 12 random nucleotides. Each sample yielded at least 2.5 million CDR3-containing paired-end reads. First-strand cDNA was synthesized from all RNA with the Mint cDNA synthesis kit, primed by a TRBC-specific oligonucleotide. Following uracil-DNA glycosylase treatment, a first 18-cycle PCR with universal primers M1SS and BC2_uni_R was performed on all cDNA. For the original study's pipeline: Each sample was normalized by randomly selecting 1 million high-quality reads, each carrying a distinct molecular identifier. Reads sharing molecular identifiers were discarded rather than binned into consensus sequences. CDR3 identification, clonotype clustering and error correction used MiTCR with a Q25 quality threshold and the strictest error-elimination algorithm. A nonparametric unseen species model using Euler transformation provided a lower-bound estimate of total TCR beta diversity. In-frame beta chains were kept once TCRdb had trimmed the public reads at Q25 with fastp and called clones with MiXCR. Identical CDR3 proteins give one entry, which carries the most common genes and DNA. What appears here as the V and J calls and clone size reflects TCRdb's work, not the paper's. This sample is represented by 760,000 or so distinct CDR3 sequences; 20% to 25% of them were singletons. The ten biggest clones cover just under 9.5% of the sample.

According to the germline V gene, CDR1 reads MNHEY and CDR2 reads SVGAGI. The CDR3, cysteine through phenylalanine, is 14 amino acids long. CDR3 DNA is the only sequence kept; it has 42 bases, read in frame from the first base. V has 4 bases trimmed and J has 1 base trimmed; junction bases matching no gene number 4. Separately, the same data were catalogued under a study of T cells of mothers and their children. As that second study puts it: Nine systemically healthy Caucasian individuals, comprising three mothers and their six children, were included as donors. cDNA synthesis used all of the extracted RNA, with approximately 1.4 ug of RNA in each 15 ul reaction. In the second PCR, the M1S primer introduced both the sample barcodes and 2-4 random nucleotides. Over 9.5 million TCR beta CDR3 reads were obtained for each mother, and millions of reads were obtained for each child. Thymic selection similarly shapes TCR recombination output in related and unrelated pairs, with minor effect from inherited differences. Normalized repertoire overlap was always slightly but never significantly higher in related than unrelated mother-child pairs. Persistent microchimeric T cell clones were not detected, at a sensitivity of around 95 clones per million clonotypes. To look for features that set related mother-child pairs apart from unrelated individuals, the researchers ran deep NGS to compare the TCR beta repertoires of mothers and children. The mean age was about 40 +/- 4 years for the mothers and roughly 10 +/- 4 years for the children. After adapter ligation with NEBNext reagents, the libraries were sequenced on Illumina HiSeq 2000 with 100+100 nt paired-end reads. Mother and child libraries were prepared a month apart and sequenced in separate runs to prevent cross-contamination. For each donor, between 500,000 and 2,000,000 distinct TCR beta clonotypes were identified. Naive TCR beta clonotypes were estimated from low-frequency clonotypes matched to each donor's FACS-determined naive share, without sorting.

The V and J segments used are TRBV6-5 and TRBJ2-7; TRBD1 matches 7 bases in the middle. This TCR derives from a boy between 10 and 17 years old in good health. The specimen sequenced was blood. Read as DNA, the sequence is TGTGCCAGCAGTTTCACAGGGGCGTCCTACGAGCAGTACTTC. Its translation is CASSFTGASYEQYF.